This record looks at one TCR beta chain sequence and its context. These data belong to a study of control samples from healthy donors and cancer patients. Germline V gives CDR1 SGDLS, CDR2 YYNGEE. The ends lost 4 bases at V and 3 bases at J; junction bases unmatched: 10. This CDR3 contains 17 residues. Only in-frame clones appear in the TCRdb table, and some are missing; sequencing was by immunoSEQ multiplex PCR. This table has around 120,000 clones, about 93% appearing once. This receptor was obtained from a man aged 25-45 years in good health. Sequences were obtained from blood. The rearrangement joins TRBV9 to TRBJ2-4; TRBD2 matches 10 bases. CDR3 loop: CASSPRSGGAVKNIQYF. The CDR3 DNA reads TGTGCCAGCAGCCCCAGGAGCGGGGGGGCGGTCAAAAACATTCAGTACTTC.